This is a list of T cell receptor beta chains from one sample in a study of cytomegalovirus exposure and HLA in healthy donors. Measured with immunoSEQ multiplex PCR; TCRdb has only the in-frame clones, and not every one. The table lists around 170,000 clones, roughly four fifths of them singletons. Sample: PBMCs. The receptors derive from a man aged 40-55 years in good health and CMV-seronegative. Each CDR3 is given with its conserved first and last residue. A D gene is named only where the DNA matches it firmly. Where a row states a size, it is once, few, many or the class of an expanded clone; other rows omit it.

J,V,size,D,CDR3,DNA
TRBJ1-4,TRBV7-9,.,TRBD1,CASVKKRTGVNEKLFF,TGTGCCAGCGTTAAAAAAAGGACAGGGGTTAATGAAAAACTGTTTTTT
TRBJ1-2,TRBV21-1,once,.,CASSKRPGSGSYGYTF,TGTGCCAGCAGCAAAAGGCCAGGTTCAGGTTCCTATGGCTACACCTTC
TRBJ2-3,TRBV7-7,.,.,CASSPDYSLPADTQYF,TGTGCTAGCAGCCCGGACTACTCTTTACCCGCAGATACGCAGTATTTT
TRBJ2-1,TRBV5-1,.,TRBD2,CASSWTSGTNNEQFF,TGCGCCAGCAGCTGGACTAGCGGGACGAACAATGAGCAGTTCTTC
TRBJ2-3,TRBV28,.,TRBD2,CASTSGGLGTDTQYF,TGTGCCAGCACTTCGGGGGGGCTTGGCACAGATACGCAGTATTTT
TRBJ2-1,TRBV19,.,.,CASSISFLNEQFF,TGTGCCAGTAGTATATCCTTTCTAAATGAGCAGTTCTTC
TRBJ2-1,TRBV25-1,.,TRBD2,CASSGGLAGAYNEQFF,TGTGCCAGCAGTGGGGGACTAGCGGGAGCGTACAATGAGCAGTTCTTC
TRBJ2-3,TRBV19,few,.,CASSRDDTGGFTDTQYF,TGTGCCAGTAGTCGAGACGACACTGGAGGTTTCACAGATACGCAGTATTTT
TRBJ2-2,TRBV7-6,.,TRBD2,CASSSGLAVANTGELFF,TGTGCCAGCAGCTCGGGACTAGCGGTGGCGAACACCGGGGAGCTGTTTTTT
TRBJ2-5,TRBV9,.,TRBD2,CASSVGGRAQETQYF,TGTGCCAGCAGCGTGGGAGGGAGGGCCCAAGAGACCCAGTACTTC
TRBJ2-1,TRBV11-2,.,TRBD2,CASSSPGTSGGSSYNEQFF,TGTGCCAGCAGCTCCCCCGGGACTAGCGGGGGTAGCTCCTACAATGAGCAGTTCTTC
TRBJ2-7,TRBV6-5,few,.,CASSYSNQNEQYF,TGTGCCAGCAGTTACTCGAACCAGAACGAGCAGTACTTC
TRBJ1-6,TRBV6-1,.,.,CASSEGRGDNSPLHF,TGTGCCAGCAGTGAAGGGCGGGGAGATAATTCACCCCTCCACTTT
TRBJ1-2,TRBV28,.,.,CASSLQGGYGYTF,TGTGCCAGCAGTTTACAGGGTGGCTATGGCTACACCTTC